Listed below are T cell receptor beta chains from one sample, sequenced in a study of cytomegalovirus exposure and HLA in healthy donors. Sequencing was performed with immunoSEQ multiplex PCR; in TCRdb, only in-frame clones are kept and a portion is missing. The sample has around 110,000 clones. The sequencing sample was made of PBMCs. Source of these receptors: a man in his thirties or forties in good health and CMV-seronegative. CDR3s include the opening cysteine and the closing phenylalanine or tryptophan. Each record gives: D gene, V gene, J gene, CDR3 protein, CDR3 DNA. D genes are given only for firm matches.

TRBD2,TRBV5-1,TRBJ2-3,CASSPGLAVSTDTQYF,TGCGCCAGCAGCCCGGGACTAGCGGTCTCCACAGATACGCAGTATTTT
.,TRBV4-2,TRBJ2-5,CASSGGETQYF,TGTGCCAGCAGCGGCGGAGAGACCCAGTACTTC
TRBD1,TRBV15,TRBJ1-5,CATSRGGTGLANGPQHF,TGTGCCACCAGCAGAGGGGGGACAGGGCTTGCGAACGGTCCCCAGCATTTT
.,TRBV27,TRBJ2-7,CASSLAHRTYEQYF,TGTGCCAGCAGTTTAGCCCACAGAACCTACGAGCAGTACTTC
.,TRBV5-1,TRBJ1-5,CASSTLPNQPQHF,TGCGCCAGCAGCACGCTACCAAATCAGCCCCAGCATTTT
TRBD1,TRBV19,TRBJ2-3,CASSANSGTGTDTQYF,TGTGCCAGTAGTGCAAATTCCGGGACAGGGACAGATACGCAGTATTTT
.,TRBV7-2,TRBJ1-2,CASSLAGQDYGYTF,TGTGCCAGCAGCTTAGCAGGACAAGACTATGGCTACACCTTC
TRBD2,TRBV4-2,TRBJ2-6,CASSQTGTSGTVSGANVLTF,TGTGCCAGCAGCCAGACCGGGACTAGCGGGACCGTCTCTGGGGCCAACGTCCTGACTTTC
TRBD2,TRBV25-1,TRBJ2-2,CASSYSGGADTGELFF,TGTGCCAGCTCCTATAGCGGGGGGGCGGACACCGGGGAGCTGTTTTTT
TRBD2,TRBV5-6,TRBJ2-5,CASSLAAGGIGTQYF,TGTGCCAGCAGCTTGGCTGCGGGGGGGATCGGGACCCAGTACTTC
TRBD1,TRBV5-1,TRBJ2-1,CASSLGQGGREQFF,TGCGCCAGCAGCTTGGGACAGGGCGGGCGAGAGCAGTTCTTC
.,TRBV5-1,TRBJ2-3,CASSFAGDTDTQYF,TGCGCCAGCAGCTTCGCAGGGGACACGGATACGCAGTATTTT
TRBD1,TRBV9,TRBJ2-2,CASSVVTGGLGGELFF,TGTGCCAGCAGCGTAGTGACAGGGGGATTAGGCGGGGAGCTGTTTTTT
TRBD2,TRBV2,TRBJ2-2,CASRVTSGGPDPGELFF,TGTGCCAGCAGAGTGACTAGCGGGGGGCCGGACCCCGGGGAGCTGTTTTTT
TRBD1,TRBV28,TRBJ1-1,CASSRAGTENTEAFF,TGTGCCAGCAGTAGGGCCGGGACAGAGAACACTGAAGCTTTCTTT
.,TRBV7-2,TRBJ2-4,CASTRTVKNIQYF,TGTGCCAGCACCCGGACAGTGAAAAACATTCAGTACTTC
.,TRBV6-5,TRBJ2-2,CASNQGRRSTGELFF,TGTGCCAGCAACCAGGGCCGGCGGTCCACCGGGGAGCTGTTTTTT
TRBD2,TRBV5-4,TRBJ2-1,CASSPTGRGGRNEQFF,TGTGCCAGCAGCCCTACCGGGCGGGGGGGCCGCAATGAGCAGTTCTTC
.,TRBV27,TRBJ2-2,CASSLRGRVFANTGELFF,TGTGCCAGCAGTTTAAGGGGCAGGGTGTTTGCGAACACCGGGGAGCTGTTTTTT
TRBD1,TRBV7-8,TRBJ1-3,CASSPPSRTGAASSGNTIYF,TGTGCCAGCAGCCCGCCATCCCGGACAGGGGCTGCAAGCTCTGGAAACACCATATATTTT
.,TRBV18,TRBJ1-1,CASSPFPGDTEAFF,TGTGCCAGCTCACCGTTTCCAGGGGACACTGAAGCTTTCTTT
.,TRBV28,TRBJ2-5,CASGRAQETQYF,TGTGCCAGCGGCAGGGCCCAAGAGACCCAGTACTTC
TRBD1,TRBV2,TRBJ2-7,CASSPGQGSEQYF,TGTGCCAGCAGTCCAGGACAGGGGTCCGAGCAGTACTTC
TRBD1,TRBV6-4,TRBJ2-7,CASRTGGAGDEQYF,TGTGCCAGCAGGACAGGGGGCGCAGGGGACGAGCAGTACTTC
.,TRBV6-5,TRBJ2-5,CASSSSQTQYF,TGTGCCAGCAGTTCGAGTCAGACCCAGTACTTC
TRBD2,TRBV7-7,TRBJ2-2,CASSLWRGEGTGELFF,TGTGCCAGCAGCTTATGGCGGGGGGAAGGCACCGGGGAGCTGTTTTTT
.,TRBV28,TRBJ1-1,CASSLFFQGRAEAFF,TGTGCCAGCAGTTTATTTTTCCAGGGAAGAGCTGAAGCTTTCTTT
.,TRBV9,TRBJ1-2,CASSVGQGIYGYTF,TGTGCCAGCAGCGTAGGTCAGGGGATCTATGGCTACACCTTC
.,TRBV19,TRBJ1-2,CASSIASSVAGYTF,TGTGCCAGTAGTATTGCCTCCTCTGTAGCCGGCTACACCTTC
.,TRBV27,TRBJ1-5,CASKNRGNQPQHF,TGTGCCAGCAAGAATAGGGGGAATCAGCCCCAGCATTTT
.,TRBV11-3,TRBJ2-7,CASSSGGPPYEQYF,TGTGCCAGCAGCTCGGGGGGCCCTCCCTACGAGCAGTACTTC
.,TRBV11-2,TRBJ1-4,CASSGGRGNPTNEKLFF,TGTGCCAGCAGCGGGGGGAGGGGCAATCCAACTAATGAAAAACTGTTTTTT
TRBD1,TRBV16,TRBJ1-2,CASSRLTGGDGYTF,TGTGCCAGCAGCCGTTTGACAGGGGGGGACGGCTACACCTTC
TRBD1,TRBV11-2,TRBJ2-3,CASSLAQGLDTQYF,TGTGCCAGCAGCTTAGCACAGGGGTTAGATACGCAGTATTTT
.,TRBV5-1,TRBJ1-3,CASSLGGAGNTIYF,TGCGCCAGCAGCTTGGGCGGTGCTGGAAACACCATATATTTT
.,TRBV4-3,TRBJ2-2,CASSQDLLSAGTGELFF,TGCGCCAGCAGCCAAGATCTTCTCTCGGCGGGCACCGGGGAGCTGTTTTTT
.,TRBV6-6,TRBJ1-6,CASSHPPDTYNSPLHF,TGTGCCAGCAGTCACCCCCCGGACACGTATAATTCACCCCTCCACTTT
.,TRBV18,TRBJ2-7,CASSPAGAPTYEQYF,TGTGCCAGCTCACCAGCAGGGGCGCCTACCTACGAGCAGTACTTC
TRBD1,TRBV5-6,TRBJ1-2,CASNPTGGTSYGYTF,TGTGCCAGCAACCCAACAGGGGGAACCAGCTATGGCTACACCTTC
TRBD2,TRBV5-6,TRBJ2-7,CASSSGPGGGYEQYF,TGTGCCAGCAGCTCGGGACCAGGCGGGGGATACGAGCAGTACTTC
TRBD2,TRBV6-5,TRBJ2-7,CASSTETSGGAEQYF,TGTGCCAGCAGTACAGAGACTAGCGGGGGGGCCGAGCAGTACTTC